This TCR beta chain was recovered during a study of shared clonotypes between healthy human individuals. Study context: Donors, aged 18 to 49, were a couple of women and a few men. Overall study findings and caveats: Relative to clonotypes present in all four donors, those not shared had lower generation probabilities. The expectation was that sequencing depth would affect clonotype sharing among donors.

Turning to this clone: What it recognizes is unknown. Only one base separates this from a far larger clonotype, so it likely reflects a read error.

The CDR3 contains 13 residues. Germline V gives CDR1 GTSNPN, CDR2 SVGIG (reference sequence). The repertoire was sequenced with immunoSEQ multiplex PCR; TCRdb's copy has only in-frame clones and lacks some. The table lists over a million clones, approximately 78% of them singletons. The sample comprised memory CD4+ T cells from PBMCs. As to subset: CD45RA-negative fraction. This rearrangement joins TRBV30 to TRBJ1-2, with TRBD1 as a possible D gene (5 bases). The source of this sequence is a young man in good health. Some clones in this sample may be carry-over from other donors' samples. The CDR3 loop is CAWRRGPKYGYTF. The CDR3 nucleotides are TGTGCCTGGAGACGGGGCCCTAAGTATGGCTACACCTTC.